A single sample gave rise to the 23 T cell receptor beta chains below, sequenced in a study of T-cell reconstitution after alpha-beta-depleted transplantation in children (dated by TCRdb to between 2015 and 2016). Library preparation employed PCR. TCRdb lists the instrument as Illumina HiSeq 2500. To normalize quantification of the TCRbeta repertoire, the TCR libraries were built with molecular barcoding that relied on unique molecular identifiers. The raw public reads went through TCRdb reprocessing: fastp at Q25, MiXCR clone calling, in-frame beta chains kept. One record per CDR3 amino acid sequence lists the most common genes and DNA. This sample holds fewer than 250,000 distinct CDR3 sequences; about 15% were observed only once. Of the sample, about 39% falls within the top ten clones. The treatment or condition label, read with the paper, signifies: allogeneic hematopoietic cell transplantation with graft depleted of TCRalphabeta T cells and CD19 B cells.

The sequencing used PBMCs, mostly from graft donor cells, collected 360 days after TCRalphabeta/CD19-depleted stem cell transplant. Every receptor here comes from a male patient under 10 years old who had a stem cell transplant for acute lymphoblastic leukemia, so the T cells may come from the graft donor.

V gene TRBV6-1 combines with J gene TRBJ2-7; 7 bases agree with TRBD1. The germline V gene has CDR1 MNHNS and CDR2 SASEGT. V lost 6 bases and J lost 0; bases outside the gene matches: 8. The CDR3 is 15 amino acids. CDR3 sequence: CASRMDRTSSYEQYF. The CDR3 region has the DNA TGTGCCAGCAGGATGGACAGGACAAGCTCCTACGAGCAGTACTTC.

This rearrangement joins TRBV28 to TRBJ2-1; TRBD1 might be the D (6 bases). Trimming took 2 bases from V and 15 from J, leaving 14 bases between them. This CDR3 is 12 amino acids long. Germline loops: CDR1 MDHEN, CDR2 SYDVKM. Written as DNA, the CDR3 is TGTGCCAGCAGTTTAGCACAGGGAGAGTGGTTCTTC. Residues: CASSLAQGEWFF.

This clonotype was counted only a few times. The chain joins TRBV19 to TRBJ1-6; no definite D call. V gave up 3 bases and J gave up 4 bases, with 7 bases separating them. The CDR3 spans 14 residues. Germline V gene lookup returns CDR1 LNHDA and CDR2 SQIVND (reference sequence). The CDR3 nucleotides are TGTGCCAGTAGTATGACGGATTATAATTCACCCCTCCACTTT. Protein sequence: CASSMTDYNSPLHF.

V and J are TRBV9 and TRBJ1-5, with D perhaps matching TRBD1 (5 bases). The germline CDR1 and CDR2 sequences are SGDLS and YYNGEE. V lost 0 bases to trimming and J lost 5 bases, with 12 bases between them. The CDR3 runs to 15 residues. The DNA for the CDR3 is TGTGCCAGCAGCGTAGTGGGGGGGATGGATCAGCCCCAGCATTTT. Amino acids: CASSVVGGMDQPQHF.

This clonotype was detected a few times. V is TRBV6-1 and J is TRBJ2-3, with 7 positions matching TRBD2. Per germline, CDR1 MNHNS and CDR2 SASEGT. J lost 8 bases, V lost 6 bases, and 8 bases had no gene match. The CDR3 sequence is 13 residues long. In DNA form, the CDR3 reads TGTGCCAGCAGCCTCAGCGGGGTCGCTACGCAGTATTTT. This codes for CASSLSGVATQYF.

This clonotype occurred a few times. The chain uses TRBV18 and TRBJ2-2; a possible D gene is TRBD2 (6 bases). Per germline, CDR1 KGHSH and CDR2 LQKENI. CDR3 size: 15 residues. V dropped 1 base and J dropped 3 bases, with 9 bases sitting between them. The CDR3 region is CASSPLGGDTGELFF. The CDR3 DNA is TGTGCCAGCTCACCACTCGGGGGTGACACCGGGGAGCTGTTTTTT.

The rearrangement links TRBV12-3 or TRBV12-4 to TRBJ2-2; D is unclear. The CDR3 spans 13 residues. Trimming stripped 6 bases from V and 6 bases from J, with 11 bases between. The CDR3 loop is CASSPLGAGELFF. CDR3 DNA: TGTGCCAGCAGCCCACTTGGCGCCGGGGAGCTGTTTTTT.

This CDR3 is CASSPDRVLGTEAFF. The CDR3 nucleotides read TGCGCCAGCAGCCCGGACAGGGTCTTGGGCACTGAAGCTTTCTTT. The gene calls are TRBV5-1 and TRBJ1-1, with 8 bases aligning to TRBD1. The CDR3 extends over 15 amino acids. Trimming at V came to 4 bases and at J to 4 bases, leaving 9 bases not matched to a gene. Germline V gene data show CDR1 as SGHRS and CDR2 as YFSETQ.

The V and J genes are TRBV20-1 and TRBJ2-3; 12 bases map to TRBD2. From germline, CDR1 is DFQATT and CDR2 SNEGSKA (reference sequence). The CDR3 consists of 19 residues. Trimming took 0 bases from V and 2 from J; bases not matched to a gene: 12. The CDR3 DNA reads TGCAGTGCTAGAGAAAGCCTAGCGGGGGGGCTGGGTGTCACAGATACGCAGTATTTT. This gives the protein CSARESLAGGLGVTDTQYF.

This clonotype was counted only a few times. CDR3 residues: CASSLWGQGSLWGSPLHF. The CDR3 region has the DNA TGTGCCAGCAGTTTATGGGGACAGGGTTCTTTATGGGGGTCACCCCTCCACTTT. The chain is built from TRBV28 and TRBJ1-6; 9 bases are shared with TRBD1. Germline trimming cut 0 bases from V and 10 bases from J; bases unmatched to any gene: 13. Germline CDR1 reads MDHEN; CDR2 reads SYDVKM. The CDR3 has 18 amino acids.

The chain uses TRBV12-3 or TRBV12-4 and TRBJ2-5; D may be TRBD2 (7 bases). The CDR3 totals 13 residues. Deletions cut 6 bases from V and 1 base from J, with 9 bases between. CDR3 DNA sequence: TGTGCCAGCAGGCGGGGGCGCCAAGAGACCCAGTACTTC. It codes for CASRRGRQETQYF.

The chain is built from TRBV19 and TRBJ2-2, with 12 bases fitting TRBD1. The CDR3 has 15 residues. CDR1 and CDR2 from the germline V gene are LNHDA and SQIVND (reference sequence). The J segment lost 2 bases and the V segment lost 9 bases, leaving 4 bases of the junction unmatched. CDR3 sequence (DNA): TGTGCCAGCGGGACAGGGGGCCTAAACACCGGGGAGCTGTTTTTT. The encoded protein is CASGTGGLNTGELFF.

The J gene is TRBJ2-7, the V gene TRBV29-1; 11 bases align to TRBD1. The germline gives CDR1 SQVTM, CDR2 ANQGSEA. This CDR3 spans 13 amino acids. Germline trimming cut 4 bases from V and 2 bases from J; bases unmatched to any gene: 1. The CDR3 loop reads CSVGDRGAYEQYF. Here the CDR3 DNA reads TGCAGCGTTGGGGACAGGGGGGCCTACGAGCAGTACTTC.

In its sample, this clonotype was seen many times. The chain combines TRBV4-3 with TRBJ2-3; 10 nucleotides line up with TRBD2. The V gene's germline CDR1 is LGHNA and CDR2 YSLEER. V was pared by 4 bases and J by 4 bases, with 5 bases of the junction left unmatched. The CDR3 is 15 amino acids. CDR3 nucleotide sequence: TGCGCCAGCAGCCCCCTAGCGGGGGAGTCAGATACGCAGTATTTT. It codes for CASSPLAGESDTQYF.

V and J are TRBV7-6 and TRBJ1-4, with D unresolved. This CDR3 contains 17 residues. The V end lost 0 bases, the J end lost 4 bases, and 15 bases lay between the germline ends. Germline V lookup: CDR1 SGHVS, CDR2 FNYEAQ. CDR3 DNA sequence: TGTGCCAGCAGCTTAGCGTGGCGGGGAGGAATTAATGAAAAACTGTTTTTT. It translates to CASSLAWRGGINEKLFF.

The chain combines TRBV5-1 with TRBJ2-5; 7 bases are shared with TRBD1. This CDR3 contains 16 residues. Per germline, CDR1 SGHRS and CDR2 YFSETQ. Germline trimming cut 0 bases from V and 2 bases from J; bases unmatched to any gene: 7. The CDR3, as DNA: TGCGCCAGCAGCTTGGGACAGGGTTGGCTACAAGAGACCCAGTACTTC. Its protein is CASSLGQGWLQETQYF.

This clonotype has at least ten counts. The chain links TRBV12-3 or TRBV12-4 to TRBJ2-7; tentative D call: TRBD1 (7 bases). The germline V and J ends were trimmed by 2 bases and 2 bases, with 13 bases remaining between them. This CDR3 comprises 15 residues. The CDR3, as DNA: TGTGCCAGCAGTTTAAGCCAGGGGGGTCCCTACGAGCAGTACTTC. This translates into CASSLSQGGPYEQYF.

There are a few counts of this clonotype. The chain uses TRBV27 and TRBJ2-1; no clear D. This CDR3 comprises 13 residues. Germline V gene lookup returns CDR1 MNHEY and CDR2 SMNVEV (reference sequence). The ends were cut back, 6 bases at V and 6 bases at J, with 12 bases in the middle. The CDR3 reads CASSSDGGNEQFF. CDR3 coding DNA: TGTGCCAGCAGCAGTGATGGTGGCAATGAGCAGTTCTTC.

The chain is built from TRBV5-6 and TRBJ1-2; a weak D match, TRBD1 (6 bases). Germline V gene data show CDR1 as SGHDT and CDR2 as YYEEEE. This CDR3 has 15 residues. The germline V and J ends were trimmed by 4 bases and 4 bases, with 17 bases remaining between them. The CDR3: CASSRTGARSYGYTF. Written as DNA, the CDR3 is TGTGCCAGCAGCCGGACGGGGGCGCGGAGCTATGGCTACACCTTC.

The gene calls are TRBV4-2 and TRBJ2-1; 8 bases are a match to TRBD2. The CDR3 spans 16 residues. Losses at the gene ends were 3 bases for V and 3 bases for J; bases not matched to a gene: 7. The germline CDR1 and CDR2 sequences are LGHNA and YNFKEQ. The DNA of the CDR3 is TGTGCCAGCAGCCAGCCAAGCGGGAGTCTCTACAATGAGCAGTTCTTC. Translated: CASSQPSGSLYNEQFF.

The chain links TRBV6-4 to TRBJ2-3; 9 nucleotides line up with TRBD2. The V gene's germline CDR1 is MRHNA and CDR2 SNTAGT. The J segment lost 1 base and the V segment lost 6 bases, leaving 5 bases of the junction unmatched. This CDR3 region has 15 residues. CDR3 amino acids: CASRQLAGGTDTQYF. The CDR3, as DNA: TGTGCCAGCAGACAATTAGCGGGGGGCACAGATACGCAGTATTTT.

The chain is built from TRBV4-3 and TRBJ2-7, with D maybe TRBD1 (6 bases). Looked up from germline, CDR1 is LGHNA and CDR2 is YSLEER. V lost 4 bases to trimming and J lost 5 bases, with 15 bases between them. There are 14 residues in the CDR3. The CDR3 DNA sequence: TGCGCCAGCAGCCTCCTGTCCAGGGACAACGAGCAGTACTTC. It translates to CASSLLSRDNEQYF.

This clonotype has more than one count but fewer than ten. V is TRBV20-1 and J is TRBJ2-3; 8 positions match TRBD2. Looked up from germline, CDR1 is DFQATT and CDR2 is SNEGSKA (reference sequence). After removal of 0 bases from V and 1 base from J, the junction contained 3 bases not matched to a gene. The length of the CDR3 is 15 residues. CDR3 coding DNA: TGCAGTGCTAGAGATAGTAGCGGGGGCACAGATACGCAGTATTTT. Translation gives CSARDSSGGTDTQYF.